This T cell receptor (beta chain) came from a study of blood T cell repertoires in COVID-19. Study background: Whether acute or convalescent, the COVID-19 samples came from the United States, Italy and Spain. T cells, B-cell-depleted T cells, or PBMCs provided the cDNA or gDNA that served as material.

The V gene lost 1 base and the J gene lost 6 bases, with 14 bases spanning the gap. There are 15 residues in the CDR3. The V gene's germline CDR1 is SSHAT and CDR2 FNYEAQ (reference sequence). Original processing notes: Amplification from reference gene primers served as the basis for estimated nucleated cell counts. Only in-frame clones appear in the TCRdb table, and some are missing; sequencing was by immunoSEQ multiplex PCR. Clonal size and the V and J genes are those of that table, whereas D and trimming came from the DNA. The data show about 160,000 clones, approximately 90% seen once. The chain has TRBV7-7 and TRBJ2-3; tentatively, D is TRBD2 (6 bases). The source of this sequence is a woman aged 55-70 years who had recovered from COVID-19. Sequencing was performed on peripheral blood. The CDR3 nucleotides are TGTGCCAGCAGCTTAGGTCGCGGGGTGTCGGATACGCAGTATTTT. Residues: CASSLGRGVSDTQYF.